This passage covers 8 T cell receptor beta chains from one sample sequenced in a study of identical twins. TCRdb re-analysed the 5' RACE reads in MiXCR, keeping a single row per CDR3 protein. In the table there are approximately 500,000 distinct CDR3 sequences, roughly 15% of which are singletons. These records were also assigned to another study, of yellow fever vaccine responses in identical twins.

The sequenced material came from CD4+ T cells sorted from blood. Receptor source: a woman between 18 and 30 years old in good health.

The chain recombines TRBV20-1 with TRBJ1-4, with 7 bases fitting TRBD1. CDR1 DFQATT and CDR2 SNEGSKA come from the germline V gene (reference sequence). Germline trimming cut 7 bases from V and 4 bases from J; bases unmatched to any gene: 9. The CDR3 is 14 amino acids. The chain's CDR3 is CSVEPGQINEKLFF. CDR3 nucleotide sequence: TGCAGTGTCGAACCGGGACAGATTAATGAAAAACTGTTTTTT.

This clonotype appeared a single time. V and J are TRBV5-6 and TRBJ1-2; a possible D gene is TRBD1 (5 bases). V was trimmed by 5 bases and J by 0 bases, leaving 8 bases between them. The CDR3 has 13 residues. Germline assignment: CDR1 SGHDT and CDR2 YYEEEE. The CDR3 sequence is CASREGANYGYTF. CDR3 coding DNA: TGTGCCAGCAGAGAAGGGGCTAACTATGGCTACACCTTC.

V and J are TRBV20-1 and TRBJ2-3, with a weak D call TRBD1 (5 bases). Germline V gene data show CDR1 as DFQATT and CDR2 as SNEGSKA (reference sequence). V was cut by 0 bases and J by 3 bases, with 13 bases left in between. There are 15 residues in the CDR3. This CDR3 is CSARDTGGPTDTQYF. CDR3 DNA: TGCAGTGCTAGAGATACAGGTGGCCCGACAGATACGCAGTATTTT.

The chain has TRBV11-2 and TRBJ2-7; a weak D match, TRBD2 (5 bases). This CDR3 spans 14 amino acids. Trimming removed 1 base from V and 3 bases from J, with 10 bases in between. Per germline, CDR1 SGHAT and CDR2 FQNNGV. CDR3 protein: CASSLVVGVYEQYF. The DNA of the CDR3 is TGTGCCAGCAGCTTAGTTGTCGGGGTCTACGAGCAGTACTTC.

This clonotype was counted only a few times. V gene TRBV12-3 or TRBV12-4 combines with J gene TRBJ2-3; 7 nucleotides align to TRBD2. CDR3 length: 16 amino acids. The V segment lost 3 bases and the J segment 6 bases; nucleotides outside the gene matches: 12. As DNA, the CDR3 is TGTGCCAGCAGTTTCGTAAAGGGACTAATGTCGGATACGCAGTATTTT. It specifies CASSFVKGLMSDTQYF.

There are many counts of this clonotype. The rearrangement links TRBV24-1 to TRBJ1-1; TRBD1 aligns across 8 bases. V lost 4 bases to trimming and J lost 9 bases; unmatched junction nucleotides: 9. In germline, CDR1 is KGHDR, CDR2 SFDVKD. CDR3 length equals 14 residues. The CDR3 nucleotides read TGTGCCACCAGTGACGGACCGACAGGGGCGAAAGCTTTCTTT. It is translated as CATSDGPTGAKAFF.

In its sample, this clonotype was seen a few times. The V and J genes are TRBV5-6 and TRBJ2-1, with D perhaps TRBD1 or TRBD2 (6 bases each). Germline assignment: CDR1 SGHDT and CDR2 YYEEEE. The CDR3 contains 13 residues. Trimming left V 6 bases short and J 10 bases short, with 17 bases between. CDR3 region: CASMRVVGGEQFF. CDR3 in DNA: TGTGCCAGCATGCGCGTGGTGGGGGGCGAGCAGTTCTTC.

The rearrangement links TRBV12-3 or TRBV12-4 to TRBJ2-2; D remains ambiguous. The CDR3 has 13 amino acids. Trimming removed 6 bases from V and 5 bases from J, with 10 bases in between. CDR3 amino acids: CASSPTETGELFF. For the CDR3, the DNA is TGTGCCAGCAGCCCAACAGAAACCGGGGAGCTGTTTTTT.